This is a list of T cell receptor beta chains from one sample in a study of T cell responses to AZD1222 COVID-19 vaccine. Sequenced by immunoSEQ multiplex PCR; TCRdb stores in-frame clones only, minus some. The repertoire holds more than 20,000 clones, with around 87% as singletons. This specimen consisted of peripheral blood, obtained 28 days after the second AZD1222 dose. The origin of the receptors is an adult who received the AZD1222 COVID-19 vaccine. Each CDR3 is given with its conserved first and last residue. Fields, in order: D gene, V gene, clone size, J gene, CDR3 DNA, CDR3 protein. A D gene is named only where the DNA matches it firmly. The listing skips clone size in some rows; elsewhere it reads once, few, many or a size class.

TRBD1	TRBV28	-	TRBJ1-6	TGTGCCAGCAGTTTCGGCACCGGGACAGGGAAATCACCCCTCCACTTT	CASSFGTGTGKSPLHF
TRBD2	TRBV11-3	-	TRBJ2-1	TGTGCCAGCAGCCTGGGACTAGCGGGAGGTTGGGACAATGAGCAGTTCTTC	CASSLGLAGGWDNEQFF
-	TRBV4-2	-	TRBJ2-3	TGTGCCAGCAGCCAAGATCGGGGGAGGACAGATACGCAGTATTTT	CASSQDRGRTDTQYF
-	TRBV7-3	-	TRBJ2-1	TGTGCCAGCAGCTTAAACGGGGTATCGGATGAGCAGTTCTTC	CASSLNGVSDEQFF
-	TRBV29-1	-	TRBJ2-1	TGCAGCTTATATATGGACCCGGACTACAATGAGCAGTTCTTC	CSLYMDPDYNEQFF
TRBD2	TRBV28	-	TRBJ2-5	TGTGCCAGCAGCCCGGGGGGGACTAGCGGGAGCCTACGCCAAGAGACCCAGTACTTC	CASSPGGTSGSLRQETQYF
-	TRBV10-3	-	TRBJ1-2	TGTGCCATCAGTGACCAGGGCGGGTGGGGCTATGGCTACACCTTC	CAISDQGGWGYGYTF
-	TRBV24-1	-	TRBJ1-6	TGTGCCACCTCTACGGGGGAAGATAATTCACCCCTCCACTTT	CATSTGEDNSPLHF
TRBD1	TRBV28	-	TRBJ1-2	TGTGCCAGCAGTCTGGGACAGAAGAACTATGGCTACACCTTC	CASSLGQKNYGYTF
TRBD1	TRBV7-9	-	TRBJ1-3	TGTGCCAGCAGCGTTACAGGGGCTGGAAACACCATATATTTT	CASSVTGAGNTIYF
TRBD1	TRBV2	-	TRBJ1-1	TGTGCCAGCCGCTTAACTGGGACAGGGACCACTGAAGCTTTCTTT	CASRLTGTGTTEAFF
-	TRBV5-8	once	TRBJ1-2	TGTGCCAGCAGCTTTGACCTTAACTATGGCTACACCTTC	CASSFDLNYGYTF
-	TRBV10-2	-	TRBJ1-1	TGCGCCAGCAGTGAGGTTGGGAACACTGAAGCTTTCTTT	CASSEVGNTEAFF
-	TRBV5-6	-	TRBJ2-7	TGTGCCAGCAGCTTGGCCGGCGGGACCACCTACGAGCAGTACTTC	CASSLAGGTTYEQYF
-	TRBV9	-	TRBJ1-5	TGTGCCAGCAGCGTAGGGGAGGGGGAACAGCCCCAGCATTTT	CASSVGEGEQPQHF
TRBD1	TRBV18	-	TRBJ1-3	TGTGCCAGCTCACCCCCGGGACAGGGGACCTCTGGAAACACCATATATTTT	CASSPPGQGTSGNTIYF
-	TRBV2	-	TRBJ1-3	TGTGCCAGCAGGCGGGATTCTGGAAACACCATATATTTT	CASRRDSGNTIYF
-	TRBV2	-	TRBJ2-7	TGTGCCAGCGCCGCAGAAAACTACGAGCAGTACTTC	CASAAENYEQYF
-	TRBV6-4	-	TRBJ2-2	TGTGCCAGCAGTGACTCGCCGGACTCCGCTCCCGGGGAGCTGTTTTTT	CASSDSPDSAPGELFF
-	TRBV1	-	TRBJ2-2	TGCACCAGCAGCCAAGTTAGCGGTTCCGGGGAGCTGTTTTTT	CTSSQVSGSGELFF
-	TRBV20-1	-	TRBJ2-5	TGCAGTGCTAGTGAGGAGGCGCACCAGTACTTC	CSASEEAHQYF
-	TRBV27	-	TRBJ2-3	TGTGCCAGCAGTTTATCGGGGATCACAGATACGCAGTATTTT	CASSLSGITDTQYF
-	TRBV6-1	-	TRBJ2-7	TGTGCCAGCAGTGAAGGGACCCTAGGGGCCTACGAGCAGTACTTC	CASSEGTLGAYEQYF
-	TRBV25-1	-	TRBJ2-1	TGTGCCAGCATCGGAGGGAGCTCCTACAATGAGCAGTTCTTC	CASIGGSSYNEQFF
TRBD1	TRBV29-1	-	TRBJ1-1	TGCAGCGTCTATGACAGGGCCCCTGAAGCTTTCTTT	CSVYDRAPEAFF
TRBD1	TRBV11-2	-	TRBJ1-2	TGTGCCAGCAGCTTTGAGGAGGGGGCGCGTTATGGCTACACCTTC	CASSFEEGARYGYTF
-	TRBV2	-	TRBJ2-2	TGTGCCGGCGACTATAGAAACACCGGGGAGCTGTTTTTT	CAGDYRNTGELFF
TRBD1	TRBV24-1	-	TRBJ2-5	TGTGCCACCAGTGATTTGGGAACAGGGGATCGAGAGACCCAGTACTTC	CATSDLGTGDRETQYF
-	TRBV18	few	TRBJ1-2	TGTGCCAGCTCGCTGACAGAGTTCTATGGCTACACCTTC	CASSLTEFYGYTF
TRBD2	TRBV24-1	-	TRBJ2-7	TGTGCCACCAGTGATCCTGGGGCTAGCGGGTACGAGCAGTACTTC	CATSDPGASGYEQYF
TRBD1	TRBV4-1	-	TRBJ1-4	TGCGCCAGCAGCCAAGATTTAGGGACAGGAGGGGAAAAACTGTTTTTT	CASSQDLGTGGEKLFF